These 28 T cell receptor beta chains came from one sample sequenced in a study of cytomegalovirus exposure and HLA in healthy donors. The PCR used 60 Vbeta and 13 Jbeta primers. Libraries were prepared by immunoSEQ multiplex PCR; TCRdb keeps only in-frame clonotypes and omits some of them. The sample lists about 160,000 clones, over 75% occurring once. Sequencing input: PBMCs. Every receptor here comes from a woman between 50 and 59 years old in good health and CMV-seropositive.

The J gene is TRBJ1-2, the V gene TRBV6-6; a possible D gene is TRBD1 (5 bases). CDR3 length equals 13 residues. The germline V gene encodes CDR1 MNHNY and CDR2 SVGAGI (reference sequence). Trimming cost V 2 bases and J 3 bases, with 7 bases left between them. The CDR3 protein is CASSYTGDYGYTF. DNA of the CDR3: TGTGCCAGCAGTTACACAGGAGACTATGGCTACACCTTC.

This clone was found a few times. The rearrangement joins TRBV5-1 to TRBJ2-7, with 8 bases aligning to TRBD1. There are 19 residues in the CDR3. The J segment lost 3 bases and the V segment lost 0 bases, leaving 17 bases of the junction unmatched. Germline V gene lookup returns CDR1 SGHRS and CDR2 YFSETQ. The CDR3 spells CASSLEPGDRGSSGYEQYF. The CDR3 DNA reads as TGCGCCAGCAGCTTGGAGCCTGGTGACAGGGGTAGTTCGGGCTACGAGCAGTACTTC.

This clone was counted once. The chain joins TRBV5-1 to TRBJ2-3, with D perhaps matching TRBD1 (6 bases). This CDR3 comprises 15 residues. Trimming left V 0 bases short and J 3 bases short, with 11 bases between. Per germline, CDR1 SGHRS and CDR2 YFSETQ. The CDR3 loop is CASSLVQGTTDTQYF. The CDR3 region has the DNA TGCGCCAGCAGCTTGGTTCAGGGGACAACAGATACGCAGTATTTT.

The chain links TRBV11-3 to TRBJ1-5, with 7 bases fitting TRBD1. The germline V gene has CDR1 SGHNT and CDR2 YENEEA. The CDR3 totals 18 residues. Trimming cost V 1 base and J 0 bases; bases outside gene matches: 9. CDR3 in amino acids: CASSLVEGQFYSNQPQHF. In DNA form, the CDR3 reads TGTGCCAGCAGCTTAGTCGAGGGACAGTTTTATAGCAATCAGCCCCAGCATTTT.

The chain employs TRBV28 and TRBJ2-5, with a tentative D call TRBD1 (5 bases). Germline CDR1 is MDHEN and CDR2 is SYDVKM. The CDR3 runs 15 residues. Trimming left V 1 base short and J 5 bases short, with 14 bases between. The CDR3 here is CASSLSQGALETQYF. The CDR3 DNA follows: TGTGCCAGCAGTTTATCTCAGGGCGCACTCGAGACCCAGTACTTC.

This clone was counted only a few times. CDR3 loop: CASSWDSESYEQYF. The DNA of the CDR3 is TGTGCCAGCAGTTGGGACAGTGAATCCTACGAGCAGTACTTC. The chain carries TRBV27 and TRBJ2-7; 7 bases fit TRBD1. Germline V CDR1 and CDR2: MNHEY, SMNVEV (reference sequence). Trimming took 4 bases from V and 1 from J; bases not matched to a gene: 4. This CDR3 contains 14 residues.

The rearrangement links TRBV2 to TRBJ2-7; 10 bases agree with TRBD2. V was pared by 8 bases and J by 2 bases, with 6 bases of the junction left unmatched. Germline-derived CDR1 and CDR2 are SNHLY and FYNNEI. This CDR3 spans 14 amino acids. CDR3 nucleotides: TGTGCCAGCGGGACTAGCGAGGCCACCTACGAGCAGTACTTC. Residues: CASGTSEATYEQYF. The full variable domain, completed using reference TRBV2 and TRBJ2-7, is EPEVTQTPSHQVTQMGQEVILRCVPISNHLYFYWYRQILGQKVEFLVSFYNNEISEKSEIFDDQFSVERPDGSNFTLKIRSTKLEDSAMYFCASGTSEATYEQYFGPGTRLTVT.

This chain uses TRBV28 with TRBJ2-7, with TRBD1 identical over 9 bases. The CDR3 covers 15 residues. V dropped 2 bases and J dropped 7; count of bases not matched to a gene: 9. Germline V gene sequence: CDR1 MDHEN, CDR2 SYDVKM. This chain's CDR3 is CASSLGTGSPREQYF. CDR3 coding DNA: TGTGCCAGCAGTTTAGGGACAGGGTCCCCCCGTGAGCAGTACTTC.

This clone was recorded only once. The V and J genes are TRBV4-2 and TRBJ1-2, with 9 bases that match TRBD1. The V gene's germline CDR1 is LGHNA and CDR2 YNFKEQ. CDR3 length: 14 amino acids. The J segment lost 2 bases and the V segment lost 3 bases, leaving 1 base of the junction unmatched. The CDR3 loop is CASSQDRGNYGYTF. As DNA, the CDR3 is TGTGCCAGCAGCCAGGACAGGGGCAACTATGGCTACACCTTC.

Comment on this clone: No conserved phenylalanine or tryptophan is present at the end of the CDR3, so a read error is the likely explanation. V gene TRBV6-5 combines with J gene TRBJ1-5; 7 bases fit TRBD1. Germline V gene lookup returns CDR1 MNHEY and CDR2 SVGAGI. Trimming took 0 bases from V and 7 from J; bases not matched to a gene: 6. The CDR3 is 15 amino acids. The CDR3 reads CASSYSYRGQQPQHV. The CDR3 DNA reads TGTGCCAGCAGTTACTCCTACAGGGGACAACAGCCCCAGCATGTT.

This clone has a handful of counts. This CDR3 reads CASSAGDRGLEKYF. The CDR3 DNA is TGTGCCAGCAGCGCCGGGGACAGGGGGCTAGAAAAGTACTTC. V gene TRBV9 combines with J gene TRBJ2-7; the match to TRBD1 covers 12 bases. This CDR3 is built from 14 residues. Germline-derived CDR1 and CDR2 are SGDLS and YYNGEE. The junction had 9 bases not matched to a gene; V was cut back by 3 bases and J by 11 bases.

As DNA, the CDR3 is TGTGCCAGCAGCTCGAATGTAAGGGCGGGGGGGACTGAAGCTTTCTTT. The encoded protein is CASSSNVRAGGTEAFF. The chain combines TRBV7-2 with TRBJ1-1, with a weak D call TRBD1 (5 bases). This CDR3 comprises 16 residues. V was clipped by 4 bases and J by 5 bases, with 20 bases between them. The germline CDR1 and CDR2 sequences are SGHTA and FQGNSA.

The J gene is TRBJ2-7, the V gene TRBV7-9, with D maybe TRBD2 (5 bases). CDR3 length: 14 amino acids. The germline V gene encodes CDR1 SEHNR and CDR2 FQNEAQ (reference sequence). The V end was cut by 1 base, the J end by 6 bases, with 13 bases between. In DNA form, the CDR3 reads TGTGCCAGCAGCTTAGATACGGGGAGAAGCGAGCAGTACTTC. Its protein product is CASSLDTGRSEQYF.

This clone was recorded only once. The chain links TRBV11-2 to TRBJ2-7; 7 bases are a match to TRBD2. The CDR3 sequence is 14 residues long. Looked up from germline, CDR1 is SGHAT and CDR2 is FQNNGV. Trimming removed 4 bases from V and 1 base from J; junction bases left unmatched: 4. The DNA for the CDR3 is TGTGCCAGCAGCTGGGGAGGGATGTCCTACGAGCAGTACTTC. Its protein is CASSWGGMSYEQYF.

V usage is TRBV9 and J usage is TRBJ2-3, with D hard to call. The CDR3 contains 14 residues. The V end lost 0 bases, the J end lost 5 bases, and 10 bases lay between the germline ends. CDR1 is SGDLS, CDR2 YYNGEE, per germline. CDR3 sequence reads: CASSVDTPGDTQYF. DNA of the CDR3: TGTGCCAGCAGCGTAGACACCCCTGGAGATACGCAGTATTTT.

This chain joins TRBV6-4 and TRBJ1-5; 9 bases map to TRBD1. This CDR3 is 16 amino acids long. CDR1 and CDR2 from the germline V gene are MRHNA and SNTAGT. V lost 6 bases and J lost 7; bases outside the gene matches: 13. In nucleotides, the CDR3 is TGTGCCAGCAGCACCGGGACAGGGTCGGCGGGACAGCCCCAGCATTTT. This sequence encodes CASSTGTGSAGQPQHF.

This clone was observed a few times. The V gene is TRBV18, the J gene TRBJ1-2; no firm D call. This CDR3 region has 14 residues. CDR1 is KGHSH and CDR2 is LQKENI in the germline V gene. Trimming left V 6 bases short and J 4 bases short, with 15 bases between. DNA of the CDR3: TGTGCCAGCTCTCCCGATTGGGCGGGCTATGGCTACACCTTC. It encodes CASSPDWAGYGYTF.

This chain joins TRBV5-6 and TRBJ2-1; possible D gene TRBD1, 6 bases. The CDR3 loop spans 15 amino acids. CDR1 and CDR2 (germline): SGHDT, YYEEEE. Deletions cut 5 bases from V and 0 bases from J, with 12 bases between. CDR3 loop: CASSFGGVSYNEQFF. Written as DNA, the CDR3 is TGTGCCAGCAGTTTTGGGGGCGTCTCCTACAATGAGCAGTTCTTC.

This clone was counted between two and nine times. The J gene is TRBJ2-4, the V gene TRBV7-2; 9 bases are a match to TRBD2. Germline V gene lookup returns CDR1 SGHTA and CDR2 FQGNSA. J gave up 4 bases and V 5 bases, and 3 bases lay outside the gene matches. The CDR3 is made up of 14 amino acids. The CDR3 DNA is TGTGCCAGCAGCCGGACTAGCGATAAAAACATTCAGTACTTC. Protein: CASSRTSDKNIQYF.

The chain combines TRBV29-1 with TRBJ2-2; D not resolved. CDR1 and CDR2 from the germline V gene are SQVTM and ANQGSEA. V lost 4 bases, J lost 6 bases, and 9 bases lay in between. The CDR3 totals 12 residues. The DNA for the CDR3 is TGCAGCGTTGTGAGAATCGCCGGGGAGCTGTTTTTT. Its protein is CSVVRIAGELFF.

This chain links TRBV6-5 with TRBJ2-3; 7 positions match TRBD2. The ends lost 2 bases at V and 6 bases at J; junction bases unmatched: 8. This CDR3 region has 15 residues. Germline V gene sequence: CDR1 MNHEY, CDR2 SVGAGI. CDR3: CASSYTSGNPDTQYF. CDR3 nucleotide sequence: TGTGCCAGCAGTTACACGAGCGGGAACCCGGATACGCAGTATTTT.

This clone has a handful of counts. The chain is built from TRBV5-1 and TRBJ1-1, with 7 bases fitting TRBD1. Per the germline V gene, CDR1 is SGHRS and CDR2 is YFSETQ. With V trimmed by 7 bases and J by 0 bases, 3 bases remained unmatched. This CDR3 contains 13 residues. Here the CDR3 reads CASGDRVNTEAFF. The DNA for the CDR3 is TGCGCCAGCGGCGACAGGGTGAACACTGAAGCTTTCTTT.

The gene calls are TRBV2 and TRBJ2-7; D remains unclear. V was pared by 6 bases and J by 2 bases, with 5 bases between. This CDR3 is 11 amino acids long. In germline, CDR1 is SNHLY, CDR2 FYNNEI. CDR3 DNA sequence: TGTGCCAGCAGGGCCGCCTACGAGCAGTACTTC. Amino acid sequence: CASRAAYEQYF.

This clone was found a few times. This chain uses TRBV21-1 with TRBJ1-2; no check of the table's D call, TRBD1, against the DNA was made. TRBV21-1 is classified as a pseudogene. The CDR3 extends over 17 amino acids. CDR3 DNA sequence: TGTGCCAGCAGCAAACCCTGGGCCCCGAAAGCCCCTTATGGCTACACCTTC. Protein product: CASSKPWAPKAPYGYTF.

V and J are TRBV27 and TRBJ1-1, with 8 bases lining up with TRBD1. In germline, CDR1 is MNHEY, CDR2 SMNVEV (reference sequence). J gave up 4 bases and V 5 bases, and 12 bases lay outside the gene matches. The CDR3 has 16 amino acids. For the CDR3, the DNA is TGTGCCAGCAGTCACTACGATGGACAGGGCGGCACTGAAGCTTTCTTT. This translates into CASSHYDGQGGTEAFF.

The chain employs TRBV28 and TRBJ1-6; TRBD1 matches 10 bases. CDR3 length equals 16 residues. Germline V CDR1 and CDR2: MDHEN, SYDVKM. V lost 3 bases, J lost 9 bases, and 8 bases stayed unmatched. The CDR3 coding sequence is TGTGCCAGCAGTTTGGGGACCGGGACAGGGGTTTCACCCCTCCACTTT. This gives the protein CASSLGTGTGVSPLHF. Variable domain in full (rest from reference TRBV28 and TRBJ1-6): DVKVTQSSRYLVKRTGEKVFLECVQDMDHENMFWYRQDPGLGLRLIYFSYDVKMKEKGDIPEGYSVSREKKERFSLILESASTNQTSMYLCASSLGTGTGVSPLHFGNGTRLTVT.

The chain couples TRBV4-1 to TRBJ1-2; 8 nucleotides align to TRBD1. The CDR3 runs 16 residues. The germline V gene encodes CDR1 MGHRA and CDR2 YSYEKL. V gave up 1 base and J gave up 4 bases; unmatched junction bases: 8. The CDR3 reads CASSQADRVSSYGYTF. CDR3 coding DNA: TGCGCCAGCAGCCAAGCGGACAGGGTTTCGAGCTATGGCTACACCTTC.

Notes on this clone: Other DNA sequences in this sample translate to the same CDR3. The J gene is TRBJ1-5, the V gene TRBV9; D might be TRBD1 (6 bases). This CDR3 region has 14 residues. V shed 0 bases and J shed 2 bases, with 6 bases lying between them. Germline-derived CDR1 and CDR2 are SGDLS and YYNGEE. DNA of the CDR3: TGTGCCAGCAGCGTAGGACAGGGCAATCAGCCCCAGCATTTT. Protein sequence: CASSVGQGNQPQHF.